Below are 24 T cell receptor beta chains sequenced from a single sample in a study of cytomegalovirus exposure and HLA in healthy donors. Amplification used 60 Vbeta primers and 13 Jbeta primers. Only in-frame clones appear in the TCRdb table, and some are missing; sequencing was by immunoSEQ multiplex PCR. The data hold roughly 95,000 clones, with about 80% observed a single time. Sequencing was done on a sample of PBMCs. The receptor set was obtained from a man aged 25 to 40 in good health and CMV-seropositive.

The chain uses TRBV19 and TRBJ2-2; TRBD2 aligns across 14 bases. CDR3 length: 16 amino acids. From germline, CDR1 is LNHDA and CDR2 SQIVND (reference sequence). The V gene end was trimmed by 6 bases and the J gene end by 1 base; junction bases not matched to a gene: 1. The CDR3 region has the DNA TGTGCCAGTAGGGGGACTAGCGGGAGGAACACCGGGGAGCTGTTTTTT. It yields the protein CASRGTSGRNTGELFF. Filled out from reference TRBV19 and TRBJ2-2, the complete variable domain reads DGGITQSPKYLFRKEGQNVTLSCEQNLNHDAMYWYRQDPGQGLRLIYYSQIVNDFQKGDIAEGYSVSREKKESFPLTVTSAQKNPTAFYLCASRGTSGRNTGELFFGEGSRLTVL.

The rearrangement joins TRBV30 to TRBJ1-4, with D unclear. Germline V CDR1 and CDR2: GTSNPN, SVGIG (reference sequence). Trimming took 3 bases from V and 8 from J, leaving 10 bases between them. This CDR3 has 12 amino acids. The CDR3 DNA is TGTGCCTGGAGCCAGGCAAGCGAAAAACTGTTTTTT. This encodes CAWSQASEKLFF.

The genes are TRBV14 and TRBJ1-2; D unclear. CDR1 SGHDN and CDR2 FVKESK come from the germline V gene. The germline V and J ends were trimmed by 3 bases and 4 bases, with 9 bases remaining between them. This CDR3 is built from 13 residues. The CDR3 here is CASSQQSLYGYTF. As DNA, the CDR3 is TGTGCCAGCAGCCAGCAAAGCCTCTATGGCTACACCTTC. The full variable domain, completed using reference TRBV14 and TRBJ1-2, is EAGVTQFPSHSVIEKGQTVTLRCDPISGHDNLYWYRRVMGKEIKFLLHFVKESKQDESGMPNNRFLAERTGGTYSTLKVQPAELEDSGVYFCASSQQSLYGYTFGSGTRLTVV.

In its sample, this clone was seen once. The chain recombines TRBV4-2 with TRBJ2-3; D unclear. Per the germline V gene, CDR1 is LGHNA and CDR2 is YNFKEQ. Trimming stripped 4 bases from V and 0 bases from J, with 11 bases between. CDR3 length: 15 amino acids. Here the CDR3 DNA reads TGTGCCAGCAGCCGGAACAGCTATAGCACAGATACGCAGTATTTT. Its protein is CASSRNSYSTDTQYF.

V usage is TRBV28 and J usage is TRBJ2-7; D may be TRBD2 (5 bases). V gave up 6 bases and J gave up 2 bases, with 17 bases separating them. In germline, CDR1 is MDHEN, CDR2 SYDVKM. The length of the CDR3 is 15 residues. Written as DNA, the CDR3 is TGTGCCAGCAGCAAGACTATAGGGCTTACCTACGAGCAGTACTTC. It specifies CASSKTIGLTYEQYF. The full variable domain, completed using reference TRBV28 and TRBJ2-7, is DVKVTQSSRYLVKRTGEKVFLECVQDMDHENMFWYRQDPGLGLRLIYFSYDVKMKEKGDIPEGYSVSREKKERFSLILESASTNQTSMYLCASSKTIGLTYEQYFGPGTRLTVT.

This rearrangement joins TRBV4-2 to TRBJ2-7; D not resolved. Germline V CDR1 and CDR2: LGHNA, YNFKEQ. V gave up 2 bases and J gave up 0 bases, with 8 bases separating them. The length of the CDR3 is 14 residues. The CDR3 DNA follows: TGTGCCAGCAGCCAAACGGCGGCCTCCTACGAGCAGTACTTC. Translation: CASSQTAASYEQYF.

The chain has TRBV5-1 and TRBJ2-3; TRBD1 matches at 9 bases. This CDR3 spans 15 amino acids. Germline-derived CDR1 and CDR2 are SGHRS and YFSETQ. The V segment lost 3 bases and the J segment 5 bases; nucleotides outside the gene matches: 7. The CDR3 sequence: CASSSDRGAGDTQYF. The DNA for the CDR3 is TGCGCCAGCAGCTCGGACAGGGGAGCCGGAGATACGCAGTATTTT.

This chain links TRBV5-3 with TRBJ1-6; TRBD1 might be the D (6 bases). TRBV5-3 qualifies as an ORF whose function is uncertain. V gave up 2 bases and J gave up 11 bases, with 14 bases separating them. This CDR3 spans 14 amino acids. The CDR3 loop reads CARSLGPGVPPLHF. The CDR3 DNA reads TGTGCCAGAAGCTTAGGGCCAGGGGTGCCACCCCTCCACTTT.

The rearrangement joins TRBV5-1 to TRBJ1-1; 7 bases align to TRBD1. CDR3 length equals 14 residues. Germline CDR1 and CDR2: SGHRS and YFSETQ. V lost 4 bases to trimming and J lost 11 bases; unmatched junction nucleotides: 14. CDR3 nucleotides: TGCGCCAGCAGCGCAGTTAGGGGGCGCGGACGGGCTTTCTTT. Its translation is CASSAVRGRGRAFF.

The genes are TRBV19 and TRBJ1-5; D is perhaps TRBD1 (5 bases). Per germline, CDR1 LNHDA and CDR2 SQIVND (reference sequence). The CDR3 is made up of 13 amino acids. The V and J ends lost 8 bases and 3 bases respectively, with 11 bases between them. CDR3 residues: CASYGHYNQPQHF. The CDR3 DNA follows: TGTGCCAGTTACGGACATTACAATCAGCCCCAGCATTTT.

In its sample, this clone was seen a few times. The CDR3 sequence: CASSPVGIRTEAFF. The CDR3 bases are TGTGCCAGCAGCCCGGTCGGGATCCGCACTGAAGCTTTCTTT. The chain is built from TRBV5-5 and TRBJ1-1; unclear D gene. The germline CDR1 and CDR2 sequences are SGHKS and YYEKEE (reference sequence). The V gene lost 4 bases and the J gene lost 4 bases, with 14 bases spanning the gap. The CDR3 consists of 14 residues. Combining the CDR3 with reference TRBV5-5 and TRBJ1-1 gives the whole variable domain DAGVTQSPTHLIKTRGQQVTLRCSPISGHKSVSWYQQVLGQGPQFIFQYYEKEERGRGNFPDRFSARQFPNYSSELNVNALLLGDSALYLCASSPVGIRTEAFFGQGTRLTVV.

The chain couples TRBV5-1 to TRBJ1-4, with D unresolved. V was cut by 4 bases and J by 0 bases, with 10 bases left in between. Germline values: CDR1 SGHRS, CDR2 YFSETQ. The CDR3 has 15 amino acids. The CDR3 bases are TGCGCCAGCAGCACAGACGCCACAACTAATGAAAAACTGTTTTTT. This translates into CASSTDATTNEKLFF.

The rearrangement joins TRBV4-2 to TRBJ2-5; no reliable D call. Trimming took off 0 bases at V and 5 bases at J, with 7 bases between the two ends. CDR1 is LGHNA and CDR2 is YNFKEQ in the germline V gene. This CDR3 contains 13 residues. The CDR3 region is CASSQDLEETQYF. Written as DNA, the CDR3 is TGTGCCAGCAGCCAAGATTTAGAGGAGACCCAGTACTTC.

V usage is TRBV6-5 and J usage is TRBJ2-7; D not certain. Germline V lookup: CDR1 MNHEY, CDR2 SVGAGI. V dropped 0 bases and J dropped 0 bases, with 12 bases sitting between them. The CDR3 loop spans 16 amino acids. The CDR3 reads CASSYSVVISSYEQYV. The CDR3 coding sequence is TGTGCCAGCAGTTACTCGGTTGTCATTAGCTCCTACGAGCAGTACGTC.

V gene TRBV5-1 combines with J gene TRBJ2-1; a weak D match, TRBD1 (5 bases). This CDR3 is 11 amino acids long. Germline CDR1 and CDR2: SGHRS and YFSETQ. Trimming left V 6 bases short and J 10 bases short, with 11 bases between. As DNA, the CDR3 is TGCGCCAGCATTCAAGGGGCCGAGCAGTTCTTC. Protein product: CASIQGAEQFF.

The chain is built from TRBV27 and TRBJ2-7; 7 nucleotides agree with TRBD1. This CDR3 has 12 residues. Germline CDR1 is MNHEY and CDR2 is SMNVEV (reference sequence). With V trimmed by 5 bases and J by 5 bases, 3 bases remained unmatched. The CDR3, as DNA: TGTGCCAGCAGTCCGACAGGGAACGAGCAGTACTTC. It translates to CASSPTGNEQYF.

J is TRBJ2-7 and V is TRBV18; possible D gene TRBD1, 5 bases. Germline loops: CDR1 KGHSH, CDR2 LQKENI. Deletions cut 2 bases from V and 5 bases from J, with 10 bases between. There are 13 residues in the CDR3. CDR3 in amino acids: CASSPSTDDEQYV. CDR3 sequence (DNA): TGTGCCAGCTCACCATCGACAGACGACGAGCAGTACGTC.

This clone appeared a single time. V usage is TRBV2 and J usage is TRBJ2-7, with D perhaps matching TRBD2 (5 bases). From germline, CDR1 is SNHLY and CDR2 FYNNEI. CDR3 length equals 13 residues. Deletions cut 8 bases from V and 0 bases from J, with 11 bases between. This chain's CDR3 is CASSGVSSYEQYF. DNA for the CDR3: TGTGCCAGCTCCGGGGTCAGCTCCTACGAGCAGTACTTC. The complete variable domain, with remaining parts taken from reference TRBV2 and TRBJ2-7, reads EPEVTQTPSHQVTQMGQEVILRCVPISNHLYFYWYRQILGQKVEFLVSFYNNEISEKSEIFDDQFSVERPDGSNFTLKIRSTKLEDSAMYFCASSGVSSYEQYFGPGTRLTVT.

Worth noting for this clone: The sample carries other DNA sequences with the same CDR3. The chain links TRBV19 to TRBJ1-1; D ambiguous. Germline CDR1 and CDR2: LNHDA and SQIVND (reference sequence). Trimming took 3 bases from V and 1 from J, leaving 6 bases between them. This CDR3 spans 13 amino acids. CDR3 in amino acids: CASSISRNTEAFF. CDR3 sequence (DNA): TGTGCCAGTAGTATCTCCAGGAACACTGAAGCTTTCTTT.

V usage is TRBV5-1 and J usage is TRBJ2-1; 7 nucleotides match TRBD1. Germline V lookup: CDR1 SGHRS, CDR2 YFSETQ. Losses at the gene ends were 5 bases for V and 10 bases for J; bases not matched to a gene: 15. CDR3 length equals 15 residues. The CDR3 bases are TGCGCCAGCAGTCAAGGGAGACAGGGTGTTGGAGAGCAGTTCTTC. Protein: CASSQGRQGVGEQFF.

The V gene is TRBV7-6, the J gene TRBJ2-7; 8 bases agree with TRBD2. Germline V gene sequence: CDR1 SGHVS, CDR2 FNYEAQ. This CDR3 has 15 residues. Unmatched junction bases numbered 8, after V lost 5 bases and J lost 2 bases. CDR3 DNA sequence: TGTGCCAGCAGCCTTCAGGGAGCGGGGGCCTACGAGCAGTACTTC. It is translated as CASSLQGAGAYEQYF.

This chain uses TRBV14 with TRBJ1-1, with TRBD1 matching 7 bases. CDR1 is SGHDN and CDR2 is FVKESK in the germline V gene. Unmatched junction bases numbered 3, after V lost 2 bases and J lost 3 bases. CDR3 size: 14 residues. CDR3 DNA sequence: TGTGCCAGCAGCCAAATAGGGACAGACACTGAAGCTTTCTTT. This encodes CASSQIGTDTEAFF.

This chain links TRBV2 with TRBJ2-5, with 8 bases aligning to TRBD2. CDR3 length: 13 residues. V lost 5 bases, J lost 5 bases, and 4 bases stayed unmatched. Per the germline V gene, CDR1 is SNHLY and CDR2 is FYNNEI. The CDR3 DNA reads TGTGCCAGCAGTCGGACTAGCTGGGAGACCCAGTACTTC. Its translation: CASSRTSWETQYF. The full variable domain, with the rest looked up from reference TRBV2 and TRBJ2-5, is EPEVTQTPSHQVTQMGQEVILRCVPISNHLYFYWYRQILGQKVEFLVSFYNNEISEKSEIFDDQFSVERPDGSNFTLKIRSTKLEDSAMYFCASSRTSWETQYFGPGTRLLVL.

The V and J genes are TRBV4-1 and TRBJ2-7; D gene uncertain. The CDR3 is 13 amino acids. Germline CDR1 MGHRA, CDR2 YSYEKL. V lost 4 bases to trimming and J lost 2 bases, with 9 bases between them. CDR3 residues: CASSLAPTYEQYF. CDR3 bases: TGCGCCAGCAGCCTCGCGCCGACCTACGAGCAGTACTTC.